Listed below are T cell receptor beta chains from one sample, sequenced in a study of T cell changes during pregnancy in multiple sclerosis. The method was immunoSEQ multiplex PCR; TCRdb's version includes in-frame clones alone and lacks a portion of them. The sample shows tens of thousands of clones, about 90% of them seen only once. The specimen comprised peripheral blood, sampled in the third trimester of pregnancy. The receptors were gathered from a female donor in good health, enrolled as a control in a pregnancy study. CDR3s include the opening cysteine and the closing phenylalanine or tryptophan. A D gene is named only where the DNA matches it firmly. Clone size appears in some rows only: once, few, many, or a class for an expanded clone.

CDR3 protein: CASSGHLNTEAFF
CDR3 DNA: TGTGCCAGCAGCGGACATTTGAACACTGAAGCTTTCTTT
D gene: NA
V gene: TRBV6-5
J gene: TRBJ1-1
clone size: NA

CDR3 protein: CASGLSISNQPQHF
CDR3 DNA: TGTGCTAGTGGTTTGTCTATTAGCAATCAGCCCCAGCATTTT
D gene: NA
V gene: TRBV12-5
J gene: TRBJ1-5
clone size: NA

CDR3 protein: CAWSWDISYNEQFF
CDR3 DNA: TGTGCCTGGAGTTGGGACATCTCTTACAATGAGCAGTTCTTC
D gene: NA
V gene: TRBV30
J gene: TRBJ2-1
clone size: NA

CDR3 protein: CASSPSIRGTDTQYF
CDR3 DNA: TGTGCCAGTAGTCCATCTATACGTGGCACAGATACGCAGTATTTT
D gene: NA
V gene: TRBV19
J gene: TRBJ2-3
clone size: once

CDR3 protein: CASSPEAGYNQPQHF
CDR3 DNA: TGTGCCAGCAGTCCGGAAGCAGGGTACAATCAGCCCCAGCATTTT
D gene: NA
V gene: TRBV27
J gene: TRBJ1-5
clone size: NA

CDR3 protein: CAWTPRPGTDTQYF
CDR3 DNA: TGTGCCTGGACCCCTCGCCCAGGCACAGATACGCAGTATTTT
D gene: NA
V gene: TRBV30
J gene: TRBJ2-3
clone size: NA

CDR3 protein: CASSLEPFTGELFF
CDR3 DNA: TGTGCCAGCAGCTTAGAGCCGTTCACCGGGGAGCTGTTTTTT
D gene: NA
V gene: TRBV7-2
J gene: TRBJ2-2
clone size: NA

CDR3 protein: CASSLEAGGTEAFF
CDR3 DNA: TGTGCCAGCAGCTTAGAAGCAGGGGGCACTGAAGCTTTCTTT
D gene: TRBD1
V gene: TRBV7-9
J gene: TRBJ1-1
clone size: NA

CDR3 protein: CAWRRTGRTEAFF
CDR3 DNA: TGTGCCTGGAGGCGGACAGGGAGGACTGAAGCTTTCTTT
D gene: TRBD1
V gene: TRBV30
J gene: TRBJ1-1
clone size: NA

CDR3 protein: CASSYFSDRDDGYTF
CDR3 DNA: TGTGCCAGCAGTTACTTTTCGGACAGGGACGATGGCTACACCTTC
D gene: TRBD1
V gene: TRBV6-5
J gene: TRBJ1-2
clone size: NA

CDR3 protein: CASSTFGPGANVLTF
CDR3 DNA: TGTGCCAGTAGTACTTTTGGGCCTGGGGCCAACGTCCTGACTTTC
D gene: NA
V gene: TRBV19
J gene: TRBJ2-6
clone size: NA

CDR3 protein: CASSSRGPRRTEAFF
CDR3 DNA: TGTGCCAGCAGCTCCAGGGGCCCTCGGCGCACTGAAGCTTTCTTT
D gene: NA
V gene: TRBV7-8
J gene: TRBJ1-1
clone size: NA

CDR3 protein: CASSSASETEQFF
CDR3 DNA: TGTGCCAGCAGCTCAGCTAGCGAGACTGAGCAGTTCTTC
D gene: NA
V gene: TRBV11-1
J gene: TRBJ2-1
clone size: NA

CDR3 protein: CASRGSGQLPNIQYF
CDR3 DNA: TGTGCCAGCAGGGGATCCGGACAGCTACCGAACATTCAGTACTTC
D gene: NA
V gene: TRBV27
J gene: TRBJ2-4
clone size: NA

CDR3 protein: CASSIEARGEQFF
CDR3 DNA: TGTGCCAGTAGTATAGAAGCGCGAGGAGAGCAGTTCTTC
D gene: NA
V gene: TRBV19
J gene: TRBJ2-1
clone size: NA

CDR3 protein: CASSLRATDTQYF
CDR3 DNA: TGTGCCAGCAGCTTACGAGCCACAGATACGCAGTATTTT
D gene: NA
V gene: TRBV5-6
J gene: TRBJ2-3
clone size: NA

CDR3 protein: CSVVGLYTGELFF
CDR3 DNA: TGCAGCGTTGTGGGACTCTACACCGGGGAGCTGTTTTTT
D gene: NA
V gene: TRBV29-1
J gene: TRBJ2-2
clone size: NA

CDR3 protein: CASSLAGASTDTQYF
CDR3 DNA: TGTGCCAGCAGCTTAGCGGGGGCTAGCACAGATACGCAGTATTTT
D gene: NA
V gene: TRBV7-9
J gene: TRBJ2-3
clone size: NA

CDR3 protein: CASSPGTLGETQYF
CDR3 DNA: TGTGCCAGCAGCCCCGGGACTCTTGGGGAGACCCAGTACTTC
D gene: NA
V gene: TRBV5-4
J gene: TRBJ2-5
clone size: NA

CDR3 protein: CASKGLAGVGEQFF
CDR3 DNA: TGTGCCAGTAAAGGACTAGCGGGAGTTGGTGAGCAGTTCTTC
D gene: TRBD2
V gene: TRBV19
J gene: TRBJ2-1
clone size: NA

CDR3 protein: CASSYDSRGWDYGYTF
CDR3 DNA: TGTGCCAGCAGTTATGATAGCAGGGGATGGGACTATGGCTACACCTTC
D gene: NA
V gene: TRBV6-6
J gene: TRBJ1-2
clone size: few

CDR3 protein: CASSRRQTWEKLFF
CDR3 DNA: TGTGCCAGCAGCCGGCGACAGACTTGGGAAAAACTGTTTTTT
D gene: NA
V gene: TRBV14
J gene: TRBJ1-4
clone size: NA

CDR3 protein: CASNNQGANTIYF
CDR3 DNA: TGTGCCAGCAATAATCAGGGGGCGAACACCATATATTTT
D gene: TRBD1
V gene: TRBV2
J gene: TRBJ1-3
clone size: NA

CDR3 protein: CASRVAGTNYGYTF
CDR3 DNA: TGTGCCAGCCGGGTTGCGGGGACTAACTATGGCTACACCTTC
D gene: NA
V gene: TRBV28
J gene: TRBJ1-2
clone size: NA

CDR3 protein: CASSPPGQGNQPQHF
CDR3 DNA: TGTGCCAGTAGTCCTCCAGGGCAGGGCAATCAGCCCCAGCATTTT
D gene: NA
V gene: TRBV19
J gene: TRBJ1-5
clone size: NA

CDR3 protein: CAWSVLPSRGTEAFF
CDR3 DNA: TGTGCCTGGAGTGTACTTCCCTCGCGGGGCACTGAAGCTTTCTTT
D gene: NA
V gene: TRBV30
J gene: TRBJ1-1
clone size: NA

CDR3 protein: CASSGQTSGNTIYF
CDR3 DNA: TGTGCCAGTAGTGGGCAAACCTCTGGAAACACCATATATTTT
D gene: NA
V gene: TRBV19
J gene: TRBJ1-3
clone size: NA

CDR3 protein: CASSPRVGGSGGLLTDTQYF
CDR3 DNA: TGTGCCAGCAGCCCCCGAGTAGGTGGTAGCGGGGGCCTTCTCACAGATACGCAGTATTTT
D gene: TRBD2
V gene: TRBV9
J gene: TRBJ2-3
clone size: NA

CDR3 protein: CASSPRRDRDSLAQFF
CDR3 DNA: TGTGCCAGCAGTCCGCGACGGGACAGGGATTCCCTGGCGCAGTTCTTC
D gene: TRBD1
V gene: TRBV27
J gene: TRBJ2-1
clone size: NA

CDR3 protein: CASSWRTGGYTF
CDR3 DNA: TGTGCCAGCAGCTGGAGGACGGGGGGCTACACCTTC
D gene: NA
V gene: TRBV5-4
J gene: TRBJ1-2
clone size: NA

CDR3 protein: CASSLAGGAYNEQFF
CDR3 DNA: TGCGCCAGCAGCTTGGCAGGGGGAGCTTACAATGAGCAGTTCTTC
D gene: TRBD1
V gene: TRBV5-1
J gene: TRBJ2-1
clone size: NA

CDR3 protein: CASSLGFDRGDYGYTF
CDR3 DNA: TGTGCCAGCAGCTTGGGGTTTGACAGGGGAGACTATGGCTACACCTTC
D gene: TRBD1
V gene: TRBV5-6
J gene: TRBJ1-2
clone size: NA

CDR3 protein: CASSYSSRIKGNTIYF
CDR3 DNA: TGTGCCAGCAGTTACTCGAGCCGGATTAAGGGGAACACCATATATTTT
D gene: NA
V gene: TRBV6-5
J gene: TRBJ1-3
clone size: NA

CDR3 protein: CASSPSAGFTDTQYF
CDR3 DNA: TGTGCCAGCAGCCCGTCCGCGGGATTCACAGATACGCAGTATTTT
D gene: NA
V gene: TRBV5-4
J gene: TRBJ2-3
clone size: once

CDR3 protein: CASSVLGATEAFF
CDR3 DNA: TGTGCCAGCAGTGTATTGGGGGCAACTGAAGCTTTCTTT
D gene: NA
V gene: TRBV25-1
J gene: TRBJ1-1
clone size: NA

CDR3 protein: CASRLAEITGELFF
CDR3 DNA: TGTGCCAGCCGGCTAGCGGAGATCACCGGGGAGCTGTTTTTT
D gene: TRBD2
V gene: TRBV6-1
J gene: TRBJ2-2
clone size: NA

CDR3 protein: CASSRGPTEAFF
CDR3 DNA: TGTGCCAGCTCCAGGGGCCCCACTGAAGCTTTCTTT
D gene: NA
V gene: TRBV6-1
J gene: TRBJ1-1
clone size: NA

CDR3 protein: CAWKYRGYGNTIYF
CDR3 DNA: TGTGCCTGGAAGTACAGGGGCTACGGAAACACCATATATTTT
D gene: TRBD1
V gene: TRBV30
J gene: TRBJ1-3
clone size: NA

CDR3 protein: CASSSQGQGAVEAFF
CDR3 DNA: TGTGCCAGCAGCTCCCAGGGACAGGGGGCTGTGGAAGCTTTCTTT
D gene: TRBD1
V gene: TRBV5-4
J gene: TRBJ1-1
clone size: NA

CDR3 protein: CASSLPPGNTEAFF
CDR3 DNA: TGTGCCAGCAGCTTACCCCCGGGGAACACTGAAGCTTTCTTT
D gene: NA
V gene: TRBV11-3
J gene: TRBJ1-1
clone size: NA

CDR3 protein: CAISETGTSGRRDTQYF
CDR3 DNA: TGTGCCATCAGTGAAACCGGGACTAGCGGGAGACGTGATACGCAGTATTTT
D gene: TRBD2
V gene: TRBV10-3
J gene: TRBJ2-3
clone size: NA

CDR3 protein: CASSLGPSSSYNEQFF
CDR3 DNA: TGTGCCAGCAGCTTGGGTCCGTCCAGCTCCTACAATGAGCAGTTCTTC
D gene: NA
V gene: TRBV5-4
J gene: TRBJ2-1
clone size: NA

CDR3 protein: CASSTWTSGDQETQYF
CDR3 DNA: TGTGCCAGCAGCACTTGGACTAGCGGCGACCAAGAGACCCAGTACTTC
D gene: TRBD2
V gene: TRBV7-6
J gene: TRBJ2-5
clone size: NA

CDR3 protein: CASSLEAGATDTQYF
CDR3 DNA: TGTGCCAGCAGCTTAGAAGCGGGGGCAACAGATACGCAGTATTTT
D gene: TRBD2
V gene: TRBV7-2
J gene: TRBJ2-3
clone size: NA

CDR3 protein: CASSASGGVKNIQYF
CDR3 DNA: TGTGCCAGCAGCGCTAGCGGGGGGGTTAAAAACATTCAGTACTTC
D gene: TRBD2
V gene: TRBV9
J gene: TRBJ2-4
clone size: NA

CDR3 protein: CSVLQGVSEAFF
CDR3 DNA: TGCAGCGTCCTACAGGGAGTCTCTGAAGCTTTCTTT
D gene: NA
V gene: TRBV29-1
J gene: TRBJ1-1
clone size: few

CDR3 protein: CASSLGQGVVFWAGNTIYF
CDR3 DNA: TGTGCCAGCAGCTTAGGACAGGGGGTAGTGTTCTGGGCTGGAAACACCATATATTTT
D gene: TRBD1
V gene: TRBV13
J gene: TRBJ1-3
clone size: NA

CDR3 protein: CASSTTGGSAGNTIYF
CDR3 DNA: TGTGCCAGCAGCACAACCGGGGGTTCTGCCGGAAACACCATATATTTT
D gene: NA
V gene: TRBV4-2
J gene: TRBJ1-3
clone size: NA

CDR3 protein: CASRETGYGSGANVLTF
CDR3 DNA: TGCGCCAGCAGAGAGACAGGGTACGGTTCTGGGGCCAACGTCCTGACTTTC
D gene: TRBD1
V gene: TRBV10-1
J gene: TRBJ2-6
clone size: NA

CDR3 protein: CAWSLRASGTSTDTQYF
CDR3 DNA: TGTGCCTGGAGCCTAAGGGCTAGCGGGACTAGCACAGATACGCAGTATTTT
D gene: TRBD2
V gene: TRBV30
J gene: TRBJ2-3
clone size: NA

CDR3 protein: CASSPLPGDGGYTF
CDR3 DNA: TGTGCCAGCTCACCACTCCCGGGGGATGGTGGCTACACCTTC
D gene: NA
V gene: TRBV18
J gene: TRBJ1-2
clone size: few

CDR3 protein: CASSLGQNEKLFF
CDR3 DNA: TGTGCCAGCAGCTTAGGACAGAATGAAAAACTGTTTTTT
D gene: NA
V gene: TRBV7-8
J gene: TRBJ1-4
clone size: NA